The 32 T cell receptor beta chains below all came from one sample that was sequenced in a study of T cell responses to AZD1222 COVID-19 vaccine. Clones were sequenced by immunoSEQ multiplex PCR, and TCRdb holds only the in-frame ones, with some missing. This table has 110,000 or so clones, approximately 90% appearing once. Material: peripheral blood, obtained 28 days after the second AZD1222 dose. The receptors were gathered from an adult who received the AZD1222 COVID-19 vaccine.

CDR3 residues: CASSVGGLANSPLHF. CDR3 coding DNA: TGTGCCAGCAGCGTAGGGGGACTAGCTAATTCACCCCTCCACTTT. The chain combines TRBV9 with TRBJ1-6, with D perhaps matching TRBD1 (5 bases). The V end was cut by 0 bases, the J end by 6 bases, with 10 bases between. Per the germline V gene, CDR1 is SGDLS and CDR2 is YYNGEE. The CDR3 loop spans 15 amino acids.

V and J are TRBV6-5 and TRBJ1-1; 10 bases line up with TRBD1. Per the germline V gene, CDR1 is MNHEY and CDR2 is SVGAGI. The trim removed 6 bases at V and 1 base at J, leaving 5 bases unmatched. There are 15 residues in the CDR3. The CDR3 here is CASSPDRGGNTEAFF. The CDR3 DNA reads as TGTGCCAGCAGCCCGGACAGGGGGGGGAACACTGAAGCTTTCTTT.

The rearrangement links TRBV6-5 to TRBJ2-3, with D possibly being TRBD2 (6 bases). Germline V CDR1 and CDR2: MNHEY, SVGAGI. V was shortened by 4 bases and J by 4 bases, with 12 bases between the two germline ends. The CDR3 runs 14 residues. CDR3 DNA sequence: TGTGCCAGCAGTTTTAGACTAGGTGCAGATACGCAGTATTTT. It encodes CASSFRLGADTQYF.

This clone was seen only a few times. The V gene is TRBV19, the J gene TRBJ2-3; the match to TRBD2 covers 10 bases. The germline V gene encodes CDR1 LNHDA and CDR2 SQIVND (reference sequence). The CDR3 totals 14 residues. J was trimmed by 0 bases and V by 6 bases; bases with no gene match: 0. The CDR3 loop is CASRTSGSTDTQYF. The CDR3 nucleotides are TGTGCCAGTAGGACTAGCGGGAGCACAGATACGCAGTATTTT.

The gene calls are TRBV7-8 and TRBJ1-2; 9 nucleotides match TRBD1. The CDR3 loop spans 16 amino acids. Germline V lookup: CDR1 SGHVS, CDR2 FQNEAQ. V was pared by 1 base and J by 2 bases, with 5 bases of the junction left unmatched. The CDR3 nucleotides read TGTGCCAGCAGCTTAGTGGGGGGGACAGGGAACTATGGCTACACCTTC. Residues: CASSLVGGTGNYGYTF.

This chain joins TRBV7-2 and TRBJ1-3, with D possibly being TRBD1 (5 bases). Trimming pared 0 bases from V and 11 bases from J, leaving 11 bases between. The CDR3 length is 13 residues. Germline V lookup: CDR1 SGHTA, CDR2 FQGNSA. CDR3 loop: CASSLALQAPIYF. In DNA, the CDR3 is TGTGCCAGCAGCTTAGCGCTACAGGCCCCCATATATTTT.

The chain combines TRBV7-3 with TRBJ2-5; 7 nucleotides align to TRBD2. The length of the CDR3 is 15 residues. V lost 4 bases and J lost 5; bases outside the gene matches: 10. CDR1 is SGHTA, CDR2 FQGTGA, per germline. This CDR3 is CASSSPGAGLETQYF. CDR3 DNA sequence: TGTGCCAGCAGCTCTCCAGGAGCGGGGTTGGAGACCCAGTACTTC.

J is TRBJ1-1 and V is TRBV28; TRBD1 matches 7 bases. V lost 3 bases and J lost 7; bases outside the gene matches: 8. Per the germline V gene, CDR1 is MDHEN and CDR2 is SYDVKM. This CDR3 region has 14 residues. CDR3 in DNA: TGTGCCAGCAGTTTGGCTACAGGGGTTGTTGAAGCTTTCTTT. Its protein is CASSLATGVVEAFF.

This chain connects TRBV7-2 to TRBJ1-3; D is possibly TRBD1 (5 bases). V was pared by 5 bases and J by 2 bases, with 19 bases between. The CDR3 consists of 17 residues. The germline CDR1 and CDR2 sequences are SGHTA and FQGNSA. CDR3 residues: CASSEGRLRETGNTIYF. The CDR3 region has the DNA TGTGCCAGCAGCGAGGGGCGGTTGAGGGAGACTGGAAACACCATATATTTT.

The gene calls are TRBV7-3 and TRBJ2-1; D is perhaps TRBD1 (6 bases). The V gene's germline CDR1 is SGHTA and CDR2 FQGTGA. Trimming stripped 3 bases from V and 7 bases from J, with 7 bases between. This CDR3 is 12 amino acids long. The CDR3 DNA follows: TGTGCCAGCAGCTTGAGGGGGAATGAGCAGTTCTTC. It encodes CASSLRGNEQFF.

This chain links TRBV1 with TRBJ1-1. TRBV1 is recorded as a pseudogene. The CDR3 has 12 amino acids. The CDR3 sequence: CTSRFGGTEAFF. In nucleotides, the CDR3 is TGCACCAGCAGATTCGGGGGTACTGAAGCTTTCTTT.

This clone showed up just a few times. The V and J genes are TRBV14 and TRBJ1-6; 7 positions agree with TRBD1. The CDR3 runs to 18 residues. J lost 8 bases, V lost 4 bases, and 17 bases had no gene match. The germline CDR1 and CDR2 sequences are SGHDN and FVKESK. CDR3 in amino acids: CASSPLPGQTFPDSPLHF. Here the CDR3 DNA reads TGTGCCAGCAGCCCCCTACCGGGACAGACGTTTCCTGATTCACCCCTCCACTTT.

This rearrangement joins TRBV28 to TRBJ2-7; the D is unclear. The CDR3 length is 14 residues. With 7 bases removed from V and 0 bases from J, the gap between germline ends came to 13 bases. The V gene's germline CDR1 is MDHEN and CDR2 SYDVKM. CDR3 sequence reads: CASTLAGSSYEQYF. Written as DNA, the CDR3 is TGTGCCAGCACCCTGGCAGGAAGCTCCTACGAGCAGTACTTC.

This clone was found a few times. The chain links TRBV5-5 to TRBJ2-7; TRBD2 might be the D (6 bases). CDR3 length equals 14 residues. Trimming pared 0 bases from V and 4 bases from J, leaving 11 bases between. CDR1 is SGHKS and CDR2 is YYEKEE in the germline V gene (reference sequence). CDR3 bases: TGTGCCAGCAGCTTGGCCAGGAGGGGTTACGAGCAGTACTTC. As protein: CASSLARRGYEQYF.

This clone was detected once. DNA of the CDR3: TGTGCCTGGAGTGTACCTGCTACGAATGAGCAGTTCTTC. This encodes CAWSVPATNEQFF. The chain couples TRBV30 to TRBJ2-1; the D is unclear. CDR3 size: 13 residues. V gave up 0 bases and J gave up 7 bases, with 10 bases separating them. In germline, CDR1 is GTSNPN, CDR2 SVGIG (reference sequence).

V is TRBV29-1 and J is TRBJ2-3; D remains unclear. This CDR3 has 15 amino acids. Trimming left V 0 bases short and J 1 base short, with 11 bases between. Germline V gene sequence: CDR1 SQVTM, CDR2 ANQGSEA. For the CDR3, the DNA is TGCAGCGTTGAAGATAAGGGTGTGCGCACAGATACGCAGTATTTT. Amino acid sequence: CSVEDKGVRTDTQYF.

This clone has only a few counts. The genes are TRBV12-3 or TRBV12-4 and TRBJ2-5; D is possibly TRBD1 or TRBD2 (5 bases each). CDR3 length: 13 residues. V was shortened by 3 bases and J by 5 bases, with 10 bases between the two germline ends. The CDR3 protein is CASSFGTGETQYF. The CDR3 DNA sequence: TGTGCCAGCAGTTTCGGGACGGGGGAGACCCAGTACTTC.

A single count supports this clone. This chain links TRBV5-1 with TRBJ2-5; 10 bases map to TRBD2. Germline V CDR1 and CDR2: SGHRS, YFSETQ. With V trimmed by 4 bases and J by 5 bases, 11 bases remained unmatched. This CDR3 is built from 16 residues. The CDR3 DNA follows: TGCGCCAGCAGCCCCTTAGCGGGGGGCTCGGGGGAGACCCAGTACTTC. This encodes CASSPLAGGSGETQYF. The full variable domain, in which reference TRBV5-1 and TRBJ2-5 provide the parts outside the CDR3, is KAGVTQTPRYLIKTRGQQVTLSCSPISGHRSVSWYQQTPGQGLQFLFEYFSETQRNKGNFPGRFSGRQFSNSRSEMNVSTLELGDSALYLCASSPLAGGSGETQYFGPGTRLLVL.

This rearrangement joins TRBV19 to TRBJ1-5; 7 positions agree with TRBD1. The J segment lost 5 bases and the V segment lost 3 bases, leaving 4 bases of the junction unmatched. Per germline, CDR1 LNHDA and CDR2 SQIVND (reference sequence). The CDR3 totals 14 residues. For the CDR3, the DNA is TGTGCCAGTAGTATCTGGCAGGGGGATCAGCCCCAGCATTTT. The encoded protein is CASSIWQGDQPQHF.

Points on this clone: One end of the junction fails to match germline, which may point to a read error. The chain recombines TRBV2 with TRBJ1-5; 7 bases align to TRBD1. Germline lookup yields CDR1 SNHLY and CDR2 FYNNEI. The CDR3 contains 15 residues. CDR3 coding DNA: TGTGCCAGCACCTTAACCCAGGGGGAAAATCAGGCCCAGCATTTT. As protein: CASTLTQGENQAQHF.

This chain links TRBV11-3 with TRBJ2-7, with D perhaps matching TRBD2 (5 bases). V was trimmed by 3 bases and J by 7 bases, leaving 16 bases between them. The length of the CDR3 is 14 residues. In germline, CDR1 is SGHNT, CDR2 YENEEA. This CDR3 is CASSFLAEGWEQYF. The CDR3 region has the DNA TGTGCCAGCAGCTTCCTAGCCGAGGGTTGGGAGCAGTACTTC.

The rearrangement joins TRBV19 to TRBJ2-7; D is uncertain. Germline CDR1 LNHDA, CDR2 SQIVND (reference sequence). V gave up 3 bases and J gave up 7 bases, with 10 bases separating them. CDR3 size: 12 residues. CDR3: CASSIPGREQYF. The CDR3 bases are TGTGCCAGTAGTATCCCAGGAAGGGAGCAGTACTTC.

V gene TRBV9 combines with J gene TRBJ2-3; D possibly matches TRBD1 or TRBD2 (6 bases each). Trimming removed 0 bases at V and 5 bases at J, with 10 bases between. Germline V CDR1 and CDR2: SGDLS, YYNGEE. The CDR3 spans 14 residues. CDR3 in DNA: TGTGCCAGCAGCGTAGCGGGGGCTGGAGATACGCAGTATTTT. Its protein product is CASSVAGAGDTQYF.

V is TRBV5-1 and J is TRBJ2-3, with 9 bases lining up with TRBD2. Trimming cost V 4 bases and J 4 bases; bases outside gene matches: 7. This CDR3 is 15 amino acids long. Germline CDR1 SGHRS, CDR2 YFSETQ. This CDR3 reads CASSRGGLAPDTQYF. The CDR3 coding sequence is TGCGCCAGCAGCCGGGGGGGACTAGCCCCAGATACGCAGTATTTT.

The rearrangement uses TRBV28 and TRBJ2-1; TRBD2 is a possible D gene (5 bases). Per the germline V gene, CDR1 is MDHEN and CDR2 is SYDVKM. V was shortened by 2 bases and J by 3 bases, with 8 bases between the two germline ends. The CDR3 runs 14 residues. Here the CDR3 DNA reads TGTGCCAGCAGTTTACTACTAGTCTACAATGAGCAGTTCTTC. It specifies CASSLLLVYNEQFF.

The chain has TRBV7-9 and TRBJ2-7, with D possibly TRBD2 on 5 matching bases. Germline V gene lookup returns CDR1 SEHNR and CDR2 FQNEAQ (reference sequence). V was cut by 5 bases and J by 1 base, with 12 bases left in between. This CDR3 comprises 14 residues. The CDR3 is CASSAPGKSYEQYF. Here the CDR3 DNA reads TGTGCCAGCAGCGCCCCCGGGAAATCCTACGAGCAGTACTTC. The complete variable domain, with remaining parts taken from reference TRBV7-9 and TRBJ2-7, reads DTGVSQNPRHKITKRGQNVTFRCDPISEHNRLYWYRQTLGQGPEFLTYFQNEAQLEKSRLLSDRFSAERPKGSFSTLEIQRTEQGDSAMYLCASSAPGKSYEQYFGPGTRLTVT.

Only one count was recorded for this clone. The chain carries TRBV5-1 and TRBJ2-7; 13 bases fit TRBD2. The CDR3 runs 15 residues. Germline V gene data show CDR1 as SGHRS and CDR2 as YFSETQ. The V and J ends lost 4 bases and 4 bases, in that order; junction bases with no gene match: 5. Here the CDR3 reads CASSSRLAGGYEQYF. The CDR3 region has the DNA TGCGCCAGCAGCAGCCGACTAGCGGGGGGTTACGAGCAGTACTTC.

V is TRBV5-4 and J is TRBJ2-7, with TRBD2 matching 9 bases. The CDR3 has 14 amino acids. Trimming cost V 3 bases and J 5 bases; bases outside gene matches: 6. The V gene's germline CDR1 is SGHNT and CDR2 YYREEE (reference sequence). CDR3 sequence: CASSSAGGLHEQYF. The CDR3 coding sequence is TGTGCCAGCAGCTCTGCGGGGGGGCTCCACGAGCAGTACTTC. Looking up the rest from reference TRBV5-4 and TRBJ2-7 gives the full variable domain: ETGVTQSPTHLIKTRGQQVTLRCSSQSGHNTVSWYQQALGQGPQFIFQYYREEENGRGNFPPRFSGLQFPNYSSELNVNALELDDSALYLCASSSAGGLHEQYFGPGTRLTVT.

The chain links TRBV6-5 to TRBJ1-2; maybe TRBD1 (6 bases). CDR3 length: 14 amino acids. V dropped 5 bases and J dropped 1 base, with 11 bases sitting between them. Germline V lookup: CDR1 MNHEY, CDR2 SVGAGI. The CDR3 DNA sequence: TGTGCCAGCAGTACCCCGGACAGTAACTATGGCTACACCTTC. It specifies CASSTPDSNYGYTF.

The V gene is TRBV4-1, the J gene TRBJ2-2; TRBD1 matches 9 bases. The CDR3 totals 18 residues. Germline V gene data show CDR1 as MGHRA and CDR2 as YSYEKL. After removal of 4 bases from V and 3 bases from J, the junction contained 12 bases not matched to a gene. The CDR3 nucleotides are TGCGCCAGCAGCCTGATGGGGGGGACAGGGCGTCACACCGGGGAGCTGTTTTTT. Translation gives CASSLMGGTGRHTGELFF.

CDR3: CASSLAAAGNEKLFF. The CDR3 DNA is TGTGCCAGCAGTTTAGCCGCAGCGGGAAATGAAAAACTGTTTTTT. This chain uses TRBV28 with TRBJ1-4; D unresolved. The CDR3 sequence is 15 residues long. Trimming shortened V by 2 bases and J by 5 bases, and 12 bases separated the two germline ends. CDR1 and CDR2 (germline): MDHEN, SYDVKM.

CDR3 loop: CASSYSPDRVDDEQYF. Written as DNA, the CDR3 is TGTGCCAGCAGTTACTCCCCCGACAGGGTGGACGACGAGCAGTACTTC. The chain recombines TRBV6-5 with TRBJ2-7; TRBD1 aligns across 7 bases. This CDR3 contains 16 residues. The V gene's germline CDR1 is MNHEY and CDR2 SVGAGI. The V gene end was trimmed by 0 bases and the J gene end by 5 bases; junction bases not matched to a gene: 10.